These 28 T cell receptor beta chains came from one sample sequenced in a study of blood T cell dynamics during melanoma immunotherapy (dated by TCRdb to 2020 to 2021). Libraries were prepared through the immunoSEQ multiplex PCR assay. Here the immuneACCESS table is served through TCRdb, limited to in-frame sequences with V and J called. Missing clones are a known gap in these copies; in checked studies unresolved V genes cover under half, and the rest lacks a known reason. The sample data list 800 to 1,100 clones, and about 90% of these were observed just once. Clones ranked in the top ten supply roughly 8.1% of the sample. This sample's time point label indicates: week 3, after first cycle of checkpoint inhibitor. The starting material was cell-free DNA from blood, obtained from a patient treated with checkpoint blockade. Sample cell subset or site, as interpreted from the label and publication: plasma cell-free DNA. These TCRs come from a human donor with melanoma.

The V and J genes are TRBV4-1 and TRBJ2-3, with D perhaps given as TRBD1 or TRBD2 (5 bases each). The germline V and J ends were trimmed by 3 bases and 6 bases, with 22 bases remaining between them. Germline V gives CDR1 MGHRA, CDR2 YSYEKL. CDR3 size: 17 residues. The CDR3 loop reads CASSHRATGQGKDTQYF. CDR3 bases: TGCGCCAGCAGCCACCGTGCAACGGGGCAGGGAAAGGATACGCAGTATTTT.

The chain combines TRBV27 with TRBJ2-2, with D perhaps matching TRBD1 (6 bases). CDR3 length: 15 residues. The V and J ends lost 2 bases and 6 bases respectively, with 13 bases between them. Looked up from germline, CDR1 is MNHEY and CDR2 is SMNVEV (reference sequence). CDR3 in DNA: TGTGCCAGCAGTTTACGGGACAAAATCTCCGGGGAGCTGTTTTTT. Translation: CASSLRDKISGELFF.

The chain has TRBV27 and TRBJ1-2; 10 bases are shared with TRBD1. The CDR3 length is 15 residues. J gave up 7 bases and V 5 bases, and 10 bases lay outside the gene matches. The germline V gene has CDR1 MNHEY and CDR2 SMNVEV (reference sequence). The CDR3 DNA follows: TGTGCCAGCAGTAGCGCCGGGACAGGGGTTGCTGGCTACACCTTC. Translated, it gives CASSSAGTGVAGYTF.

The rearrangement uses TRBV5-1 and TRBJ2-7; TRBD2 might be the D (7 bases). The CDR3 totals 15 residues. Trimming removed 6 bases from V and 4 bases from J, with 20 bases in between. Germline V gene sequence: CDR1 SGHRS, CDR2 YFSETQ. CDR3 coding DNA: TGCGCCAGCACCGGAGGGGGGGCAGGGACGTACGAGCAGTACTTC. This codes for CASTGGGAGTYEQYF. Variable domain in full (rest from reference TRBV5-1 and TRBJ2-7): KAGVTQTPRYLIKTRGQQVTLSCSPISGHRSVSWYQQTPGQGLQFLFEYFSETQRNKGNFPGRFSGRQFSNSRSEMNVSTLELGDSALYLCASTGGGAGTYEQYFGPGTRLTVT.

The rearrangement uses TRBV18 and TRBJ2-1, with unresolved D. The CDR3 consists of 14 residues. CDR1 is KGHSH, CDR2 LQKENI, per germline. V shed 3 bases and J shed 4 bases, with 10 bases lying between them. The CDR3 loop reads CASSPRPRYNEQFF. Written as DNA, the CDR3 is TGTGCCAGCTCACCTCGACCTCGTTACAATGAGCAGTTCTTC. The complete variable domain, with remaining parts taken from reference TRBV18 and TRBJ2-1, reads NAGVMQNPRHLVRRRGQEARLRCSPMKGHSHVYWYRQLPEEGLKFMVYLQKENIIDESGMPKERFSAEFPKEGPSILRIQQVVRGDSAAYFCASSPRPRYNEQFFGPGTRLTVL.

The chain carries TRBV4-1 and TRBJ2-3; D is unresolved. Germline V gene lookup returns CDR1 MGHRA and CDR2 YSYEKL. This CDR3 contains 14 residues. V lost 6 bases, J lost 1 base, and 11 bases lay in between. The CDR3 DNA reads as TGCGCCAGCAGTGGAGTCTGGGGCACAGATACGCAGTATTTT. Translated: CASSGVWGTDTQYF.

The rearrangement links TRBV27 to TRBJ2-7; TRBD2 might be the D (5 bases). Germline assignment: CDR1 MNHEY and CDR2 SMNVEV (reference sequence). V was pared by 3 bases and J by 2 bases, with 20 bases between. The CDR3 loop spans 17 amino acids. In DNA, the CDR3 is TGTGCCAGCAGTTTCGTTCCCGTCAGCGGTAATACCTACGAGCAGTACTTC. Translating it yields CASSFVPVSGNTYEQYF.

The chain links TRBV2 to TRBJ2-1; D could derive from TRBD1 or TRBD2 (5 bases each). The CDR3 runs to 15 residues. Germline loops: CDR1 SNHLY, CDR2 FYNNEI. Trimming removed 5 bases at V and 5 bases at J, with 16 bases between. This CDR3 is CASSSNSGGNNEQFF. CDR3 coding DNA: TGTGCCAGCAGTTCCAACAGTGGGGGAAACAATGAGCAGTTCTTC.

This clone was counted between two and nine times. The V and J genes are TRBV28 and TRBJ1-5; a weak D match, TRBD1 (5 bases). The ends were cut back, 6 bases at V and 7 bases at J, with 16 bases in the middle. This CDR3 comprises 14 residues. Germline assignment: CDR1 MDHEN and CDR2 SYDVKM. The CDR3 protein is CASRLSGGRQPQHF. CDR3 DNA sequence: TGTGCCAGCAGACTTAGCGGGGGAAGACAGCCCCAGCATTTT.

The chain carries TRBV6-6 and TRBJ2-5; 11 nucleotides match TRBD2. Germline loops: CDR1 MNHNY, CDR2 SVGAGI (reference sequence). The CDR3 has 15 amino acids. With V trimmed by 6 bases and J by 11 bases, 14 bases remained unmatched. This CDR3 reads CASSRSSGRTEEQYF. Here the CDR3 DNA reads TGTGCCAGCAGCCGGTCTAGCGGGAGGACGGAAGAGCAGTACTTC.

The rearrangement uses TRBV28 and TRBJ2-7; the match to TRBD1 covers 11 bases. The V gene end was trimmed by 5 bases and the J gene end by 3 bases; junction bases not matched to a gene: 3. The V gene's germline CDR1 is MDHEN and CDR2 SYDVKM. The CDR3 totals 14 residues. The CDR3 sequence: CASSGQGAGYEQYF. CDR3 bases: TGTGCCAGCAGTGGACAGGGGGCCGGCTACGAGCAGTACTTC.

CDR3 DNA sequence: TGCGCCAGCAGTGGGGGGGATGCCCGCGAGCAGTACTTC. Translated, it gives CASSGGDAREQYF. This chain links TRBV10-2 with TRBJ2-7, with D perhaps TRBD2 (6 bases). CDR3 length: 13 residues. V lost 4 bases to trimming and J lost 6 bases, with 13 bases between them. Germline V CDR1 and CDR2: WSHSY, SAAADI.

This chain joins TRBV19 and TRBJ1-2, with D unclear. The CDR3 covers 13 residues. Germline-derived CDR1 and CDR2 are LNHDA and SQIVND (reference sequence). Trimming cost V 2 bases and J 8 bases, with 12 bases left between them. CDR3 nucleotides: TGTGCCAGTAGTATATACCAGAAAGGGGGCTACACCTTC. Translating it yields CASSIYQKGGYTF.

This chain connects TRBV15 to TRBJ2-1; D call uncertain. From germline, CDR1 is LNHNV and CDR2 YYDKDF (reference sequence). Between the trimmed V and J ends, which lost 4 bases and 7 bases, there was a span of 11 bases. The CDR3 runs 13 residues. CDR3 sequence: CATSTGFSNEQFF. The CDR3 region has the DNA TGTGCCACCAGCACCGGGTTTAGTAATGAGCAGTTCTTC. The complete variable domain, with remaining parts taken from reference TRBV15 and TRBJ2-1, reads DAMVIQNPRYQVTQFGKPVTLSCSQTLNHNVMYWYQQKSSQAPKLLFHYYDKDFNNEADTPDNFQSRRPNTSFCFLDIRSPGLGDTAMYLCATSTGFSNEQFFGPGTRLTVL.

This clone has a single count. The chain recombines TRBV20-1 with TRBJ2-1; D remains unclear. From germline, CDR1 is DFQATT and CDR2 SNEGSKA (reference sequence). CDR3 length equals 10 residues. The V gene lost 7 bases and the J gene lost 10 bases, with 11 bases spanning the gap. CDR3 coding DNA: TGCAGTGGCGTGGTTTTGGAGCAGTTCTTC. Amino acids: CSGVVLEQFF.

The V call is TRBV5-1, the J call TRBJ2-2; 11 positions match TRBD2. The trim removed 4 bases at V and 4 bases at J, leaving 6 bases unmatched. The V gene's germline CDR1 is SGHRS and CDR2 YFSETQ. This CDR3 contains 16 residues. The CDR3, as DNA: TGCGCCAGCAGCCAAACTAGCGGGAGTGGCACCGGGGAGCTGTTTTTT. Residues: CASSQTSGSGTGELFF. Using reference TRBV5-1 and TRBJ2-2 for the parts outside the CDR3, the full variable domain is KAGVTQTPRYLIKTRGQQVTLSCSPISGHRSVSWYQQTPGQGLQFLFEYFSETQRNKGNFPGRFSGRQFSNSRSEMNVSTLELGDSALYLCASSQTSGSGTGELFFGEGSRLTVL.

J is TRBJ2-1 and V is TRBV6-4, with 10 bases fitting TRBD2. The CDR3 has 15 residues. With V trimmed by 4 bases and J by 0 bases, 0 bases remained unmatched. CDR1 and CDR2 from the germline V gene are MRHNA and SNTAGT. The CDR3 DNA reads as TGTGCCAGCAGTGCTAGCGGGAGCTCCTACAATGAGCAGTTCTTC. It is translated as CASSASGSSYNEQFF.

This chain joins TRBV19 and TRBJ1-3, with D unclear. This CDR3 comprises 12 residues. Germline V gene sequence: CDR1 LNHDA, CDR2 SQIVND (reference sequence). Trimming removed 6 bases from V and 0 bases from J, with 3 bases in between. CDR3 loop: CASRRSGNTIYF. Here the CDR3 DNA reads TGTGCCAGTAGGCGCTCTGGAAACACCATATATTTT.

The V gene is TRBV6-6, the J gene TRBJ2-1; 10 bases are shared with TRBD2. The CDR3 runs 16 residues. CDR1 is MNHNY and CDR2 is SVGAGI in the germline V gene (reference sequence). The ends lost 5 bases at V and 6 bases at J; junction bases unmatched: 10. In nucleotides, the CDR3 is TGTGCCAGCAGTCAACCGGGACTAGCGCTTTCCAATGAGCAGTTCTTC. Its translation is CASSQPGLALSNEQFF.

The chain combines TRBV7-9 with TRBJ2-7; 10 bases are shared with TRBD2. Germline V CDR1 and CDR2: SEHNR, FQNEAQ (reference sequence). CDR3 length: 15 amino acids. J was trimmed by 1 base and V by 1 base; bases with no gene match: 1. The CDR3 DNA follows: TGTGCCAGCAGCTTAGAGACTAGCGGGTCCTACGAGCAGTACTTC. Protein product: CASSLETSGSYEQYF.

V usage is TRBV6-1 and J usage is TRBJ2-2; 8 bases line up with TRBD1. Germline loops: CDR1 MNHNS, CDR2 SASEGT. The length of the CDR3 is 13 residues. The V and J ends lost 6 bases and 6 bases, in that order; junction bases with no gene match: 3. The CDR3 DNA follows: TGTGCCAGCAGGGACAGGGATCCCGGGGAGCTGTTTTTT. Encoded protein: CASRDRDPGELFF.

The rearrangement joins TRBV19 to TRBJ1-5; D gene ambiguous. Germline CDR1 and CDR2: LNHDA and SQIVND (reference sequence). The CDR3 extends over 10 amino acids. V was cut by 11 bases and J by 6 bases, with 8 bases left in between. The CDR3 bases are TGTGCCGGCGGTTCTCAGCCCCAGCATTTT. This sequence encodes CAGGSQPQHF.

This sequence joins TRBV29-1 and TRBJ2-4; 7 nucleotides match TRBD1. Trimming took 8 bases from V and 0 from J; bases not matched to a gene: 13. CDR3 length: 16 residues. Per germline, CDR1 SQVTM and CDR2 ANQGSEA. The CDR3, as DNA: TGCAGCCTAGGGGGCTTGGGGATTCTAGCCAAAAACATTCAGTACTTC. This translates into CSLGGLGILAKNIQYF.

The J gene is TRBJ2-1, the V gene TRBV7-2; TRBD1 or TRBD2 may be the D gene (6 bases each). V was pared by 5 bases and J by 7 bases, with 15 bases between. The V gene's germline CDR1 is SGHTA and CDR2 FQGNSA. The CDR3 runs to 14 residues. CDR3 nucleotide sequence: TGTGCCAGCAGCCCTCCCCCGGGGGCGAATGAGCAGTTCTTC. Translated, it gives CASSPPPGANEQFF.

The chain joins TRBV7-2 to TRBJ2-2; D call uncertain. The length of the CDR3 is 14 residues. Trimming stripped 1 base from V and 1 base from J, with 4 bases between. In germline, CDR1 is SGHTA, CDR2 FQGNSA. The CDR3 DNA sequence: TGTGCCAGCAGCTTAGGCGGGAACACCGGGGAGCTGTTTTTT. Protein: CASSLGGNTGELFF.

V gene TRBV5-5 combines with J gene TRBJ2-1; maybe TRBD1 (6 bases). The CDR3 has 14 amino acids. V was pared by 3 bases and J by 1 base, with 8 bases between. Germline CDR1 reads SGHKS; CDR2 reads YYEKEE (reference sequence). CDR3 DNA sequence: TGTGCCAGCAGCTCCACAGGGTCCTACAATGAGCAGTTCTTC. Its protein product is CASSSTGSYNEQFF.

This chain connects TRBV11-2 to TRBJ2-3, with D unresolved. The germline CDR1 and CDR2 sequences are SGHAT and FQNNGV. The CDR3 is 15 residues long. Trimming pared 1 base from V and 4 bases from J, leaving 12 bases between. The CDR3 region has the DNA TGTGCCAGCAGCTTAGGTAGGAACCCCGCAGATACGCAGTATTTT. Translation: CASSLGRNPADTQYF.

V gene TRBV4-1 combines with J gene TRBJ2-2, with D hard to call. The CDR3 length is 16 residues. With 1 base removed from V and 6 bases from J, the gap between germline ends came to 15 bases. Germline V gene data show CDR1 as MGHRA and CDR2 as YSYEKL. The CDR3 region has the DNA TGCGCCAGCAGCCAAGCCAACTTGGTGGCGGCCGGGGAGCTGTTTTTT. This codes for CASSQANLVAAGELFF.